This TCR beta chain emerged from a study of molecular identifiers for immune sequencing clone quantification. The wider study: Replicate experiments divided RNA from approximately 22,000 or 94,000 naive CD8 cells into five parts and sequenced four.

The germline gives CDR1 MNHNY, CDR2 SVGAGI (reference sequence). Trimming removed 2 bases from V and 4 bases from J; junction bases left unmatched: 5. CDR3 length equals 15 residues. Sorting isolated naive CD8 T cells as CD8+CD4-CCR7+CD45RA+ events. TCR libraries were built in bulk with a published protocol and specific TCR primers. TCRdb itself ran the PCR reads through MiXCR, one entry per CDR3 protein. Of roughly 93,000 distinct CDR3 sequences listed, approximately 25% are singletons. In this sample, this clonotype turned up many times. The chain carries TRBV6-6 and TRBJ2-3; 8 bases agree with TRBD2. The TCR sequence derives from a human donor in good health. Some libraries in this study had Jurkat cell RNA spiked in. The specimen sequenced was naive CD8+ T cells from blood, with Jurkat cell RNA spiked in. Subset: FACS-sorted CD8+CD4-CCR7+CD45RA+ naive T cells. The CDR3 spells CASSYPGTSSDTQYF. CDR3 in DNA: TGTGCCAGCAGTTACCCCGGGACTAGTTCAGATACGCAGTATTTT.